This T cell receptor beta chain derives from a study of blood T cells in healthy people across ages (dated by TCRdb to between 2015 and 2017). About the investigation overall: In model experiments, template switching captured about one uniquely barcoded TCR beta cDNA molecule for every two T cells. For two donors (one aged 18 to 29 and one aged 80 or older), the study analyzed two additional independent replicas of 1 million unique cDNA reads from the same blood draw. The donors were divided into four age groups: young (average about 16 years), middle-aged (about 40), aged (about 62) and long-lived (about 90). Using deep sequencing normalized with unique cDNA molecular identifiers, the study measured how TCR beta repertoire diversity changes with age. To avoid experimental bias, donors of different ages were randomly spread across the sequencing lanes. What the authors observed across the whole study: A strong correlation was found between observed TCR beta diversity and the percentage of naive T cells measured by flow cytometry. Since profiling was done on bulk unsorted PBMCs, naive and antigen-experienced compartments could not be conclusively compared. Observed TCR beta diversity per million T cells fell roughly linearly with age, and a significant reduction was already apparent by age around 40. Because donor CMV infection status was unknown, age-related changes in expanded clonotypes were potentially confounded. The long-lived group showed more naive CD4+ T cells, fewer expanded clones and increased TCR diversity than the aged group, suggesting age selection. Estimates of total diversity from one million sequenced T cells were regarded as lower bounds and underestimates.

On this clonotype: No antigen is known for it. No base qualities exist here, and no much larger clone lies one base off it.

Donors were about 36 systemically healthy Caucasian individuals from Russia aged roughly 6 to 95 years. Roughly 10 milliliters of peripheral blood were collected from each donor into EDTA-treated Vacutainer tubes. Ficoll-Paque density-gradient centrifugation was used to isolate PBMCs, with at least 6.5 million per sample. Total RNA, at least 6 micrograms per sample, was extracted from PBMCs with Trizol reagent. The percentages of naive CD45RAhigh/CD27high T cells were determined by flow cytometry on a PBMC aliquot from every donor. Receptors were amplified or captured by 5' RACE. Sequencing took place on an Illumina HiSeq 2500. A second PCR of about 7 to 12 cycles was run with a J-beta primer mix and a sample-barcoded 5' primer. A template-switch 5' adaptor carrying 12 random nucleotides introduced a unique molecular identifier onto each TCR beta cDNA molecule. Each sample yielded at least 2.5 million CDR3-containing paired-end reads. All of the RNA was converted into first-strand cDNA using the Mint cDNA synthesis kit, with a TRBC-specific oligonucleotide serving as the primer. Following uracil-DNA glycosylase treatment, all cDNA underwent a first 18-cycle PCR with the universal primers M1SS and BC2_uni_R. Regarding the original processing steps: Normalization of each sample was performed by random selection of 1 million high-quality reads, each carrying a distinct molecular identifier. Reads with shared molecular identifiers were discarded instead of being binned into consensus sequences. MiTCR, set to a Q25 quality threshold and the strictest error-elimination algorithm, was used for CDR3 identification, clonotype clustering and error correction. A nonparametric unseen species model with Euler transformation was used to estimate lower-bound total TCR beta diversity. TCRdb reprocessed the public reads (quality trimming at Q25 with fastp, clone calling with MiXCR) and kept in-frame beta chains. All rows with the same CDR3 protein become a single entry with the most common DNA and genes. The V and J calls follow TCRdb's processing rather than the paper's. The sample yields more than 1,400,000 distinct CDR3 sequences; approximately 42% were counted once. The ten largest clonotypes hold around 8% of the sample.

CDR1 and CDR2, looked up from the germline V gene, are SGDLS and YYNGEE. Trimming takes 7 bases off V and 2 bases off J; junction bases not matched to a gene: 10. The CDR3 runs 16 residues from the cysteine to the phenylalanine. Only the CDR3 part of the read is kept: 48 bases, read in frame from the first base. The sample consisted of blood. The sequence links TRBV9 to TRBJ2-1; 9 nucleotides in the junction match TRBD2. This receptor was taken from a woman between 18 and 29 years old in good health. The CDR3 region reads CASFKGVAGAYNEQFF. The DNA reads TGTGCCAGCTTTAAGGGGGTAGCGGGGGCCTACAATGAGCAGTTCTTC.